This T cell receptor (beta chain) was sequenced in a study of shared clonotypes between healthy human individuals. Germline CDR1 reads MNHNY; CDR2 reads SVGAGI (reference sequence). The CDR3 contains 16 residues. J gave up 2 bases and V 5 bases, and 6 bases lay outside the gene matches. Genomic DNA from each subset was divided evenly over several immunoSEQ plates. The assay was immunoSEQ multiplex PCR, and TCRdb's table has in-frame clones only and misses some. The sample lists 2 million to 2.5 million clones; 80% to 95% were seen once. The source is a man between 18 and 29 years old in good health. Some clones in this sample may be carry-over from other donors' samples. Sequencing was done on a sample of naive CD4+ T cells from PBMCs. Noted subset: CD45RA+ positively selected. The chain is built from TRBV6-6 and TRBJ2-3; 11 bases match TRBD2. As DNA, the CDR3 is TGTGCCAGCAGTCCTGGGACTAGCGGATTCACAGATACGCAGTATTTT. Translating it yields CASSPGTSGFTDTQYF.